These 12 T cell receptor beta chains were all obtained from the same sample, sequenced in a study of CD8+CD57+ T cells in acquired aplastic anemia. According to the study, genomic DNA was the template for TCR beta VDJ and CDR3 profiling. TCRdb called the reads again in MiXCR, with one record for every CDR3 protein. Of around 80,000 distinct CDR3 sequences in the sample, roughly three quarters were seen once. CD8+CD57+ cell expansion, shown by flow cytometry, had occurred in the patients selected for sequencing. The source material was sorted CD4+, CD8+, or CD8+CD57+ T cells (not recorded which) from PBMCs. The origin of the receptors is a human donor with aplastic anemia.

In this sample, this clonotype turned up a few times. The rearrangement links TRBV5-1 to TRBJ2-7, with D maybe TRBD1 (5 bases). Germline CDR1 is SGHRS and CDR2 is YFSETQ. The germline V and J ends were trimmed by 0 bases and 2 bases, with 6 bases remaining between them. The CDR3 consists of 13 residues. CDR3 DNA: TGCGCCAGCAGCTTGGGGGGCACCTACGAGCAGTACTTC. Protein sequence: CASSLGGTYEQYF.

DNA of the CDR3: TGCAGCGTCGCCGGGACAGGGGCGACCGGGAGCATTCAGTACTTC. It encodes CSVAGTGATGSIQYF. The V and J genes are TRBV29-1 and TRBJ2-4, with 10 positions matching TRBD1. The CDR3 has 15 amino acids. Germline values: CDR1 SQVTM, CDR2 ANQGSEA. The V and J ends lost 6 bases and 9 bases, in that order; junction bases with no gene match: 14.

V usage is TRBV4-2 and J usage is TRBJ2-7; 13 bases are shared with TRBD2. J lost 4 bases, V lost 0 bases, and 6 bases had no gene match. CDR1 is LGHNA, CDR2 YNFKEQ, per germline. The CDR3 has 17 amino acids. The CDR3 sequence: CASSQDLWTSGSYEQYF. The CDR3 nucleotides read TGTGCCAGCAGCCAAGACCTTTGGACTAGCGGGAGTTACGAGCAGTACTTC.

Concerning this clonotype: At one of its ends the junction is not consistent with the germline gene, which may arise from a read error. The chain combines TRBV25-1 with TRBJ1-6, with D uncertain. Germline V gives CDR1 MGHDK, CDR2 SYGVNS. The CDR3 sequence is 16 residues long. CDR3 in amino acids: CASRESASSYNSPLHF. CDR3 nucleotides: TGTGCCAGCAGGGAATCGGCGAGCTCCTATAATTCACCCCTCCACTTT.

V gene TRBV20-1 combines with J gene TRBJ1-6, with a tentative D call TRBD1 (5 bases). The germline CDR1 and CDR2 sequences are DFQATT and SNEGSKA (reference sequence). This CDR3 has 12 residues. Trimming took 2 bases from V and 7 from J, leaving 6 bases between them. CDR3 DNA sequence: TGCAGTGCTAGAAGGGGAAATTCACCCCTCCACTTT. This encodes CSARRGNSPLHF.

This clonotype was seen only once. This rearrangement joins TRBV2 to TRBJ1-3; D perhaps matches TRBD1 (6 bases). Deletions cut 6 bases from V and 0 bases from J, with 12 bases between. CDR3 length equals 15 residues. Per the germline V gene, CDR1 is SNHLY and CDR2 is FYNNEI. CDR3 bases: TGTGCCAGCAGACCGGACAGCCTCTCTGGAAACACCATATATTTT. It yields the protein CASRPDSLSGNTIYF.

The gene calls are TRBV25-1 and TRBJ1-6; D gene unclear. CDR1 and CDR2 (germline): MGHDK, SYGVNS. Trimming shortened V by 1 base and J by 10 bases, and 8 bases separated the two germline ends. This CDR3 comprises 13 residues. The chain's CDR3 is CASSELAGSPLHF. CDR3 DNA sequence: TGTGCCAGCAGTGAATTGGCCGGATCACCCCTCCACTTT.

V is TRBV7-2 and J is TRBJ1-1, with D perhaps matching TRBD1 (5 bases). Germline CDR1 SGHTA, CDR2 FQGNSA. Trimming took 6 bases from V and 4 from J, leaving 15 bases between them. This CDR3 has 14 residues. For the CDR3, the DNA is TGTGCCAGCAGACAGACAGCTTGGAGCACTGAAGCTTTCTTT. Translating it yields CASRQTAWSTEAFF. The full variable domain, with the rest looked up from reference TRBV7-2 and TRBJ1-1, is GAGVSQSPSNKVTEKGKDVELRCDPISGHTALYWYRQSLGQGLEFLIYFQGNSAPDKSGLPSDRFSAERTGGSVSTLTIQRTQQEDSAVYLCASRQTAWSTEAFFGQGTRLTVV.

The rearrangement joins TRBV7-9 to TRBJ1-2; D not certain. The CDR3 extends over 13 amino acids. The V and J ends lost 1 base and 1 base respectively, with 4 bases between them. Germline V gene lookup returns CDR1 SEHNR and CDR2 FQNEAQ (reference sequence). CDR3 sequence reads: CASSLVGNYGYTF. DNA for the CDR3: TGTGCCAGCAGCTTAGTTGGTAACTATGGCTACACCTTC.

This chain links TRBV20-1 with TRBJ2-7, with D possibly matching TRBD1 (5 bases). CDR3 size: 13 residues. Trimming shortened V by 6 bases and J by 3 bases, and 15 bases separated the two germline ends. Germline values: CDR1 DFQATT, CDR2 SNEGSKA (reference sequence). Written as DNA, the CDR3 is TGCAGTGCACGCCTGACAGATAACTACGAGCAGTACTTC. The encoded protein is CSARLTDNYEQYF.

The rearrangement joins TRBV2 to TRBJ1-6; TRBD1 might be the D (6 bases). The CDR3 totals 15 residues. Germline V gene lookup returns CDR1 SNHLY and CDR2 FYNNEI. The V gene lost 9 bases and the J gene lost 0 bases, with 12 bases spanning the gap. The CDR3 loop reads CARNRDPSYNSPLHF. The CDR3 bases are TGTGCCAGAAACAGGGACCCCTCCTATAATTCACCCCTCCACTTT.

The rearrangement uses TRBV15 and TRBJ2-5; 9 bases agree with TRBD1. Trimming took 5 bases from V and 3 from J; bases not matched to a gene: 4. Germline V CDR1 and CDR2: LNHNV, YYDKDF (reference sequence). This CDR3 contains 14 residues. DNA for the CDR3: TGTGCCACCAGCTTGGGACAGGGAGAAGAGACCCAGTACTTC. This encodes CATSLGQGEETQYF.